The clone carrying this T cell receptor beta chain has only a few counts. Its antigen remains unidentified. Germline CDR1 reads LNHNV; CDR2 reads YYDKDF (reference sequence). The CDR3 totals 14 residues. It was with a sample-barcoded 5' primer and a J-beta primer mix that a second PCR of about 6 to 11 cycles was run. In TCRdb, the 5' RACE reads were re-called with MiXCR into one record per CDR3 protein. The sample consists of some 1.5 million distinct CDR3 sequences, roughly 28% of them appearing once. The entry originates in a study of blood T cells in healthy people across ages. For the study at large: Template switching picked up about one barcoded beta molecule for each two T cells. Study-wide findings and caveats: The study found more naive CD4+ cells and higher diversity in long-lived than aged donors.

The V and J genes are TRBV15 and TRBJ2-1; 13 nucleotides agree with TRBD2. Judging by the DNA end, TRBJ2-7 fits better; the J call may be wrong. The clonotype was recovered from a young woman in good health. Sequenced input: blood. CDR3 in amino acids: CATSPGTSGTEQYF. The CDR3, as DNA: TGTGCCACCAGCCCTGGGACTAGCGGGACCGAGCAGTACTTC.